Presented here are 12 T cell receptor beta chains from one specimen sequenced in a study of early T cells in non-severe SARS-CoV-2 infection. MiXCR, run by TCRdb on the 5' RACE reads, gives a single entry per CDR3 protein. The sample shows 75,000 to 90,000 distinct CDR3 sequences, roughly 13% of them seen only once. Sequences were obtained from whole blood. These receptors all come from an adult who was a healthcare worker with PCR-confirmed SARS-CoV-2 infection or an uninfected control (not recorded which).

The CDR3 is CSAERGRPSYEQYF. The CDR3 DNA is TGCAGTGCTGAGAGAGGGAGGCCTTCCTACGAGCAGTACTTC. This chain uses TRBV20-1 with TRBJ2-7; a possible D gene is TRBD2 (6 bases). V lost 5 bases to trimming and J lost 1 base, with 15 bases between them. CDR1 is DFQATT, CDR2 SNEGSKA, per germline (reference sequence). The CDR3 is 14 residues long.

Turning to this clonotype: One end of the junction does not line up with germline, which may come from a read error. The rearrangement links TRBV3-1 to TRBJ2-1; TRBD2 matches at 11 bases. Germline V gene sequence: CDR1 LGHDT, CDR2 YNNKEL (reference sequence). The CDR3 runs 13 residues. The CDR3 DNA follows: TGTGCCAGCAGCCAAGGACTAGCGGGAAAGCATTTCTTC. Translating it yields CASSQGLAGKHFF.

V is TRBV11-2 and J is TRBJ2-5; D not resolved. The CDR3 consists of 15 residues. Germline-derived CDR1 and CDR2 are SGHAT and FQNNGV. V was cut by 2 bases and J by 3 bases, with 13 bases left in between. The CDR3 here is CASSLNPMYKETQYF. DNA for the CDR3: TGTGCCAGCAGCTTAAATCCGATGTATAAAGAGACCCAGTACTTC. Complete variable domain (other parts from reference TRBV11-2 and TRBJ2-5): EAGVAQSPRYKIIEKRQSVAFWCNPISGHATLYWYQQILGQGPKLLIQFQNNGVVDDSQLPKDRFSAERLKGVDSTLKIQPAKLEDSAVYLCASSLNPMYKETQYFGPGTRLLVL.

This clonotype appeared many times. V gene TRBV6-5 combines with J gene TRBJ1-5, with no clear D. Per germline, CDR1 MNHEY and CDR2 SVGAGI. With 4 bases removed from V and 7 bases from J, the gap between germline ends came to 11 bases. The CDR3 is 13 residues long. CDR3 nucleotide sequence: TGTGCCAGCAGTTCCGGACTAGTGCAGCCCCAGCATTTT. Translation gives CASSSGLVQPQHF.

This clonotype has at least ten counts. The V and J genes are TRBV6-2 or TRBV6-3 and TRBJ1-2; maybe TRBD1 (5 bases). Germline lookup yields CDR1 MNHEY and CDR2 SVGEGT. CDR3 length: 13 residues. Deletions cut 6 bases from V and 3 bases from J, with 11 bases between. In DNA form, the CDR3 reads TGTGCCAGCAGAACTTCGGGGGACTATGGCTACACCTTC. It codes for CASRTSGDYGYTF.

V is TRBV12-3 or TRBV12-4 and J is TRBJ1-1, with D perhaps matching TRBD1 (5 bases). The CDR3 runs to 13 residues. Trimming stripped 6 bases from V and 5 bases from J, with 13 bases between. CDR3 region: CASSHGTETEAFF. Here the CDR3 DNA reads TGTGCCAGCAGCCACGGGACCGAGACTGAAGCTTTCTTT.

In this sample, this clonotype turned up many times. The chain links TRBV18 to TRBJ1-2; 7 positions match TRBD1. Per germline, CDR1 KGHSH and CDR2 LQKENI. The CDR3 has 12 amino acids. V gave up 4 bases and J gave up 8 bases; unmatched junction bases: 4. The CDR3 DNA reads TGTGCCAGCTCACAGGGGGCTGAAGGCTACACCTTC. Its protein product is CASSQGAEGYTF.

This clonotype has a count of ten or more. This sequence joins TRBV5-1 and TRBJ2-7; TRBD2 matches at 7 bases. Germline V gene lookup returns CDR1 SGHRS and CDR2 YFSETQ. This CDR3 region has 14 residues. With 1 base clipped from V and 2 bases from J, the junction kept 3 bases outside the gene matches. The CDR3 protein is CASSLSLAAYEQYF. DNA of the CDR3: TGCGCCAGCAGCTTGAGCCTAGCGGCCTACGAGCAGTACTTC.

Ten or more counts support this clonotype. This chain links TRBV14 with TRBJ2-1, with TRBD1 identical over 10 bases. The germline CDR1 and CDR2 sequences are SGHDN and FVKESK. CDR3 size: 15 residues. The V gene end was trimmed by 6 bases and the J gene end by 6 bases; junction bases not matched to a gene: 8. The CDR3 is CASSPRTGGGNEQFF. As DNA, the CDR3 is TGTGCCAGCAGTCCCCGGACAGGGGGGGGCAATGAGCAGTTCTTC.

On this clonotype: Since a much larger clone is just one base distant, this may be a read error. The chain uses TRBV5-4 and TRBJ1-1; 8 nucleotides align to TRBD1. J gave up 5 bases and V 4 bases, and 10 bases lay outside the gene matches. CDR1 and CDR2 from the germline V gene are SGHNT and YYREEE (reference sequence). The CDR3 has 15 amino acids. CDR3 bases: TGTGCCAGCAGCGATTGGACAGGGAGGAGAACTGAAGCTTTCTTT. It specifies CASSDWTGRRTEAFF. Full variable domain (missing parts from reference TRBV5-4 and TRBJ1-1): ETGVTQSPTHLIKTRGQQVTLRCSSQSGHNTVSWYQQALGQGPQFIFQYYREEENGRGNFPPRFSGLQFPNYSSELNVNALELDDSALYLCASSDWTGRRTEAFFGQGTRLTVV.

The sample holds one count of this clonotype. The chain recombines TRBV7-9 with TRBJ2-7, with 8 bases matching TRBD2. CDR3 length: 14 residues. CDR1 is SEHNR and CDR2 is FQNEAQ in the germline V gene (reference sequence). V lost 4 bases to trimming and J lost 0 bases; unmatched junction nucleotides: 2. The CDR3 reads CASSSTSDSYEQYF. The CDR3 DNA reads as TGTGCCAGCAGCTCGACTAGCGACTCCTACGAGCAGTACTTC.

The chain is built from TRBV5-1 and TRBJ1-1, with TRBD1 as a possible D gene (6 bases). CDR1 and CDR2 from the germline V gene are SGHRS and YFSETQ. Trimming stripped 5 bases from V and 0 bases from J, with 8 bases between. CDR3 length: 13 amino acids. The CDR3 DNA reads TGCGCCAGCAGGGACAGCTTGAACACTGAAGCTTTCTTT. Translating it yields CASRDSLNTEAFF.